A selection of T cell receptor beta chains follows, all from one sample in a study of T cells in Graves' hyperthyroidism and ophthalmopathy. TCRdb independently ran MiXCR on the multiplex PCR reads; one entry per CDR3 protein. The sample holds 240,000 or so distinct CDR3 sequences, about 16% seen once. Sequenced material: blood. Source of these receptors: a woman under 30 with Graves' ophthalmopathy. Each CDR3 is given with its conserved first and last residue. D genes are given only for firm matches. Some rows mark clone size as missing; the rest say once, few, many or name a class of expanded clone.

D gene,J gene,V gene,CDR3 length,clone size,CDR3 protein,CDR3 DNA
TRBD1,TRBJ1-4,TRBV5-6,14,many,CASSQTGLEEKLFF,TGTGCCAGCAGCCAGACAGGGTTGGAGGAAAAACTGTTTTTT
NA,TRBJ2-2,TRBV7-9,15,NA,CASSLFRTNTGELFF,TGTGCCAGCAGCTTATTTCGTACGAACACCGGGGAGCTGTTTTTT
TRBD1,TRBJ1-1,TRBV12-3/TRBV12-4,14,many,CASSQGQGYTEAFF,TGTGCCAGCAGTCAGGGACAGGGTTACACTGAAGCTTTCTTT
TRBD1,TRBJ1-2,TRBV24-1,13,many,CATSEGTGLGYTF,TGTGCCACCAGTGAGGGGACAGGGCTTGGCTACACCTTC
TRBD2,TRBJ2-7,TRBV10-3,13,NA,CAISTSGDYEQYF,TGTGCCATCAGCACTAGCGGGGACTACGAGCAGTACTTC
NA,TRBJ2-1,TRBV6-1,13,many,CASSEGRRGDQFF,TGTGCCAGCAGTGAGGGTCGAAGGGGAGACCAGTTCTTC
TRBD1,TRBJ2-7,TRBV12-3/TRBV12-4,14,many,CASSFYRGRYEQYF,TGTGCCAGCAGTTTCTACAGGGGGCGCTACGAGCAGTACTTC
NA,TRBJ1-1,TRBV20-1,13,many,CSASEQGRTEAFF,TGCAGTGCTAGTGAACAGGGACGTACTGAAGCTTTCTTT
TRBD2,TRBJ2-5,TRBV10-3,15,many,CAISESLAGQETQYF,TGTGCCATCAGTGAGTCACTAGCGGGGCAAGAGACCCAGTACTTC
NA,TRBJ1-2,TRBV2,14,few,CAILELQGSAGYTF,TGTGCCATCCTAGAACTTCAGGGGTCCGCTGGCTACACCTTC
NA,TRBJ2-7,TRBV6-5,15,many,CASSYVSGPLYEQYF,TGTGCCAGCAGTTACGTTTCGGGGCCGCTCTACGAGCAGTACTTC
TRBD1,TRBJ2-2,TRBV24-1,16,many,CATSEAGTGGTGELFF,TGTGCCACCAGTGAAGCCGGGACAGGGGGCACCGGGGAGCTGTTTTTT
NA,TRBJ1-2,TRBV5-1,15,many,CASSLDGAGWGGYTF,TGCGCCAGCAGCTTGGACGGGGCAGGGTGGGGTGGCTACACCTTC
NA,TRBJ1-5,TRBV19,14,NA,CASQEFPRHQPQHF,TGTGCCAGTCAGGAGTTTCCCCGTCATCAGCCCCAGCATTTT
TRBD2,TRBJ2-1,TRBV7-9,14,NA,CASSLLAGGHEQFF,TGTGCCAGCAGCTTACTAGCGGGGGGGCACGAGCAGTTCTTC
NA,TRBJ1-1,TRBV4-1,12,many,CASSRQDTEAFF,TGCGCCAGCAGCCGACAGGACACTGAAGCTTTCTTT
TRBD1,TRBJ1-5,TRBV20-1,17,many,CSAETGTGGLTNQPQHF,TGCAGTGCTGAAACCGGGACAGGGGGTCTGACCAATCAGCCCCAGCATTTT
TRBD1,TRBJ2-5,TRBV6-1,13,many,CASSGTGRGTQYF,TGTGCCAGCAGTGGGACAGGAAGAGGGACCCAGTACTTC
NA,TRBJ2-1,TRBV2,17,many,CASRTQPTRRSYNEQFF,TGTGCCAGCAGAACCCAACCGACCAGGCGCTCCTACAATGAGCAGTTCTTC
NA,TRBJ2-3,TRBV20-1,12,many,CSAPGQPDTQYF,TGCAGTGCCCCTGGACAGCCAGATACGCAGTATTTT
NA,TRBJ2-1,TRBV6-2/TRBV6-3,13,many,CASSYSLADEQFF,TGTGCCAGCAGTTACTCCCTAGCCGATGAGCAGTTCTTC
TRBD2,TRBJ2-3,TRBV10-3,17,NA,CAISAPGLAGGGDTQYF,TGTGCCATCAGTGCCCCGGGACTAGCGGGAGGGGGAGATACGCAGTATTTT
NA,TRBJ1-4,TRBV28,12,NA,CASSVGDEKLFF,TGTGCCAGCAGTGTCGGGGACGAAAAACTGTTTTTT
NA,TRBJ2-3,TRBV30,13,many,CAWRVDSTDTQYF,TGTGCCTGGAGAGTCGATAGCACAGATACGCAGTATTTT
TRBD2,TRBJ2-1,TRBV10-3,15,many,CAISAGLAGVNEQFF,TGTGCCATCAGTGCGGGACTAGCGGGAGTGAATGAGCAGTTCTTC
TRBD2,TRBJ2-7,TRBV19,14,NA,CASTLAGGRNEQYF,TGTGCCAGCACACTAGCGGGAGGGCGCAATGAGCAGTACTTC
NA,TRBJ2-1,TRBV4-3,16,few,CASSQDVVDAYNEQFF,TGCGCCAGCAGCCAAGATGTGGTAGACGCCTACAATGAGCAGTTCTTC
TRBD1,TRBJ1-1,TRBV7-2,14,many,CASSRRGRDTEAFF,TGTGCCAGCAGCCGCAGGGGGCGGGACACTGAAGCTTTCTTT
NA,TRBJ2-5,TRBV11-2,11,many,CASSFQETQYF,TGTGCCAGCAGCTTCCAAGAGACCCAGTACTTC
NA,TRBJ1-2,TRBV4-1,15,many,CASSPSEDLGYGYTF,TGCGCCAGCAGCCCATCCGAAGACTTGGGCTATGGCTACACCTTC
TRBD1,TRBJ1-5,TRBV7-8,17,many,CASSSEPGQGFNQPQHF,TGTGCCAGCAGCTCGGAACCGGGACAGGGATTCAACCAGCCCCAGCATTTT
TRBD1,TRBJ1-1,TRBV9,15,many,CASSASGTDPTLAFF,TGTGCCAGCAGCGCCTCCGGGACAGACCCGACTTTAGCTTTCTTT
NA,TRBJ1-2,TRBV28,12,many,CASSFYQGGYTF,TGTGCCAGCAGTTTTTACCAGGGTGGCTACACCTTC
TRBD2,TRBJ2-5,TRBV27,17,many,CASSSIAGGRRQETQYF,TGTGCCAGCAGTTCAATAGCGGGGGGGCGGAGGCAAGAGACCCAGTACTTC
NA,TRBJ2-3,TRBV30,15,many,CAWSVPRGSSDTQYF,TGTGCCTGGAGCGTCCCCAGGGGCAGTTCCGATACGCAGTATTTT
TRBD1,TRBJ1-2,TRBV30,13,many,CAYSDRGHYGYTF,TGTGCCTACTCAGACAGGGGTCACTATGGCTACACCTTC
TRBD1,TRBJ1-1,TRBV6-2/TRBV6-3,15,many,CASSPKPTGLTEAFF,TGTGCCAGCAGCCCCAAGCCGACAGGGCTGACTGAAGCTTTCTTT
NA,TRBJ2-7,TRBV9,16,few,CASSVDGGLSSYEQYF,TGTGCCAGCAGCGTAGATGGCGGGTTGAGCTCCTACGAGCAGTACTTC
TRBD2,TRBJ2-1,TRBV7-2,15,many,CASTTSGRSYNEQFF,TGTGCCAGCACCACTAGCGGGAGGAGCTACAATGAGCAGTTCTTC
TRBD2,TRBJ2-1,TRBV24-1,13,many,CATSDPLARKQFF,TGTGCCACCAGCGACCCACTAGCGAGAAAGCAGTTCTTC
TRBD1,TRBJ1-5,TRBV24-1,16,many,CATSDPTGTEEQPQHF,TGTGCCACCAGTGACCCAACCGGGACAGAGGAGCAGCCCCAGCATTTT
NA,TRBJ1-2,TRBV7-6,14,many,CASSSGGPRYGYTF,TGTGCCAGCAGCTCGGGGGGGCCACGCTATGGCTACACCTTC
NA,TRBJ1-5,TRBV11-3,16,many,CASSLVLGDSNQPQHF,TGTGCCAGCAGCTTAGTATTAGGGGACAGCAATCAGCCCCAGCATTTT
NA,TRBJ2-5,TRBV7-9,14,many,CASSPPTSQETQYF,TGTGCCAGCAGCCCACCGACTAGTCAAGAGACCCAGTACTTC
NA,TRBJ2-7,TRBV20-1,13,many,CSARDFRIYEQYF,TGCAGTGCTAGAGATTTTCGAATCTACGAGCAGTACTTC
NA,TRBJ1-2,TRBV28,13,many,CATKTGGDYGYTF,TGTGCCACCAAGACAGGAGGGGACTATGGCTACACCTTC
NA,TRBJ1-5,TRBV19,13,NA,CASSPTDGGPQHF,TGTGCCAGTAGCCCGACGGATGGGGGTCCCCAGCATTTT
NA,TRBJ1-1,TRBV12-3/TRBV12-4,15,many,CASRPGTGGNTEAFF,TGTGCCAGCAGGCCCGGGACCGGTGGGAACACTGAAGCTTTCTTT
NA,TRBJ1-2,TRBV27,14,many,CASSFGGIGAGYTF,TGTGCCAGCAGTTTCGGTGGCATCGGGGCGGGCTACACCTTC